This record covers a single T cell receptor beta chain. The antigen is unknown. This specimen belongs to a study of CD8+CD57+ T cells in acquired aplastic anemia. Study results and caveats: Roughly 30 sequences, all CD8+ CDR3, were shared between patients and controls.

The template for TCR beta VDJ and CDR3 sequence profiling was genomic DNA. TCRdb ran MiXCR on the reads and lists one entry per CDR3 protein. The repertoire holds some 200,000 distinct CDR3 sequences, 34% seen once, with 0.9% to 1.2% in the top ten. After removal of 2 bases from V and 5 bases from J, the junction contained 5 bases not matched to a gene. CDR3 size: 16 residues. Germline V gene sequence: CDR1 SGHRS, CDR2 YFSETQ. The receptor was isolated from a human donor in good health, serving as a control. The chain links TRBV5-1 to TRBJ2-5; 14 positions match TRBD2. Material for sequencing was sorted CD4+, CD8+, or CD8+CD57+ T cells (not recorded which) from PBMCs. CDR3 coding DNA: TGCGCCAGCAGCTTAGGACTAGCGGGGGGCGTGGAGACCCAGTACTTC. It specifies CASSLGLAGGVETQYF.